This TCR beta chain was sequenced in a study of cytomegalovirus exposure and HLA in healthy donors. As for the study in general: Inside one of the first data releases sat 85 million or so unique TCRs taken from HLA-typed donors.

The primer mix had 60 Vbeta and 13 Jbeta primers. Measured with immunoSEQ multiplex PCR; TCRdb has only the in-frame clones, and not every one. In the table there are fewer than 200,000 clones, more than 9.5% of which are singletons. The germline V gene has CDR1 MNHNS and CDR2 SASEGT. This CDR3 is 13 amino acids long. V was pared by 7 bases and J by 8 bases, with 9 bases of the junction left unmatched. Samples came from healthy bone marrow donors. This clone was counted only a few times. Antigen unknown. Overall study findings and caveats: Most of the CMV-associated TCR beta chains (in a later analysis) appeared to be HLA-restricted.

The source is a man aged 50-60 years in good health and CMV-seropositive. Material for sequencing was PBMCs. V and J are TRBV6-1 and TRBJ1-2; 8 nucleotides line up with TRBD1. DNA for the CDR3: TGTGCCAGCACCCCATCCGGACAGGGCGGCTACACCTTC. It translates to CASTPSGQGGYTF.